This T cell receptor (beta chain) was profiled in a study of T cells in women clearing cervical HPV infection. Trimming removed 3 bases from V and 7 bases from J, with 7 bases in between. This CDR3 is 13 amino acids long. The germline V gene has CDR1 ENHRY and CDR2 SYGVKD. Study outcomes and limitations: CIN3+ cases had significantly higher TCR repertoire richness than controls, but evenness did not differ.

TCRdb's table, derived via immunoSEQ multiplex PCR, lists solely in-frame clones and lacks some. This listing includes 40,000 to 60,000 clones. Concerning this clone itself: Its specificity is unknown. The CDR3 end lies 3 residues beyond the end of the read and is filled in from the germline J gene.

The TCR originated in a woman aged 18-70 years with a cervical HPV16 infection that either progressed to CIN3+ or cleared (not recorded which). The chain couples TRBV10-3 to TRBJ1-6; D unresolved. Sequencing used blood buffy coat. CDR3 amino acids: CAISDSHNSPLHF. Partial CDR3 DNA: TGTGCCATCAGTGACAGTCACAATTCACCC.